This is a list of T cell receptor beta chains from one sample in a study of cytomegalovirus exposure and HLA in healthy donors. The table came from immunoSEQ multiplex PCR; TCRdb's copy has only in-frame clones and leaves some out. This table has around 68,000 clones, about 73% appearing once. The specimen was PBMCs. These receptors all stem from a woman aged 25 to 39 in good health and CMV-seronegative. CDR3s include the opening cysteine and the closing phenylalanine or tryptophan. The D gene is left open where the match is weak. Size tells how often a clone was seen (once, few, many) or the class of an expanded clone, and some rows leave it out.

D	size	J	V	DNA	CDR3
TRBD1	-	TRBJ2-7	TRBV9	TGTGCCAGCAGCGTTGGGGCAGGGGGTTTCTACGAGCAGTACTTC	CASSVGAGGFYEQYF
TRBD1	-	TRBJ2-7	TRBV7-6	TGTGCCAGCAGCCTGTTTGGGACAGATGATTACGAGCAGTACTTC	CASSLFGTDDYEQYF
-	few	TRBJ1-1	TRBV7-2	TGTGCCAGCAGCTTAGTTGCGGGGGCAGGGACTGAAGCTTTCTTT	CASSLVAGAGTEAFF
-	-	TRBJ2-3	TRBV29-1	TGCAGCGTTGAAGTAGACAGGACGATCACAGATACGCAGTATTTT	CSVEVDRTITDTQYF
-	-	TRBJ1-5	TRBV7-2	TGTGCCAGCAGCCCATATGAGGCCTTCAATCAGCCCCAGCATTTT	CASSPYEAFNQPQHF
-	-	TRBJ1-2	TRBV29-1	TGCAGCGTTGATCGAGCCTTCCCTTATGGCTACACCTTC	CSVDRAFPYGYTF
TRBD2	-	TRBJ2-2	TRBV7-9	TGTGCCAGCAGCCCCACTAGCGGGGAGAACACCGGGGAGCTGTTTTTT	CASSPTSGENTGELFF
-	-	TRBJ2-2	TRBV13	TGTGCCAGCAGCGTAACTAGTAAGGCGGAAACCGGGGAGCTGTTTTTT	CASSVTSKAETGELFF
TRBD2	few	TRBJ2-3	TRBV7-2	TGTGCCAGCAGCTTCTTGGCTAGCGGGGGGGGGTTCACAGATACGCAGTATTTT	CASSFLASGGGFTDTQYF
-	-	TRBJ2-1	TRBV7-2	TGTGCCAGCAGCGCAATAGGGACAACAAACAATGAGCAGTTCTTC	CASSAIGTTNNEQFF
TRBD1	few	TRBJ2-7	TRBV4-2	TGTGCCAGCAGCCCGGACAGGGGGCTAAGCTCCTACGAGCAGTACTTC	CASSPDRGLSSYEQYF
-	-	TRBJ1-1	TRBV6-5	TGTGCCAGCAGTTCAGGGGCGAACACTGAAGCTTTCTTT	CASSSGANTEAFF
-	-	TRBJ2-1	TRBV19	TGTGCCAGTAGTAGAAGGGGGGGGAACAGCTACAATGAGCAGTTCTTC	CASSRRGGNSYNEQFF
-	-	TRBJ1-5	TRBV27	TGTGCCAGCAGTCTACGGGGGGGGCAACAGCCCCAGCATTTT	CASSLRGGQQPQHF
-	-	TRBJ1-1	TRBV6-1	TGTGCCAGCAGTGAAGTGAGGGAGGGGGGGAACACTGAAGCTTTCTTT	CASSEVREGGNTEAFF
-	-	TRBJ1-2	TRBV30	TGTGCCTGGAGTGGGGGGGTAGGCTACACCTTC	CAWSGGVGYTF
-	-	TRBJ2-2	TRBV2	TGTGCCACCCGGGGGAGCAACGGGGGAACCGGGGAGCTGTTTTTT	CATRGSNGGTGELFF
TRBD1	-	TRBJ1-2	TRBV6-5	TGTGCCAGCAGTTACTCAGACAGGGACGGTGGCTACACCTTC	CASSYSDRDGGYTF
-	many	TRBJ1-6	TRBV9	TGTGCCAGCAGCGTAGGGGCCGCTGTAGAATCACCCCTCCACTTT	CASSVGAAVESPLHF
-	-	TRBJ2-7	TRBV27	TGTGCCAGCAACCAGAGGGGGGGAGCCTACGAGCAGTACTTC	CASNQRGGAYEQYF
TRBD1	-	TRBJ1-5	TRBV4-1	TGCGCCAGCAGCCATCGACAGGGCGAGAGCAATCAGCCCCAGCATTTT	CASSHRQGESNQPQHF
TRBD1	once	TRBJ2-5	TRBV27	TGTGCCAGCAGTTTATACGGGACAGTAGAAGAGACCCAGTACTTC	CASSLYGTVEETQYF
TRBD2	few	TRBJ2-7	TRBV2	TGTGCCAGCAGTGAAATCGGGCGGGGGGGGCAAGAGCAGTACTTC	CASSEIGRGGQEQYF
-	-	TRBJ1-1	TRBV29-1	TGCAGCGTTGACCGCAGGGAGAACACTGAAGCTTTCTTT	CSVDRRENTEAFF
TRBD1	-	TRBJ1-2	TRBV4-2	TGTGCCAGCAGGTCGACAGGGCTCTATGGCTACACCTTC	CASRSTGLYGYTF
-	-	TRBJ1-1	TRBV5-1	TGCGCCAGCAGCCCATGGGCAGGTGCTGACACTGAAGCTTTCTTT	CASSPWAGADTEAFF
-	-	TRBJ2-3	TRBV7-6	TGTGCCAGCAGCTTAGCGTTGAGTTCGGCAGATACGCAGTATTTT	CASSLALSSADTQYF
-	-	TRBJ1-5	TRBV7-2	TGTGCCAGCAGCTTAGGAGGGTATCAGCCCCAGCATTTT	CASSLGGYQPQHF
TRBD1	few	TRBJ1-1	TRBV4-2	TGTGCCAGCAGCCCTGGCCCGGACAGGGGGCTGGGCACTGAAGCTTTCTTT	CASSPGPDRGLGTEAFF
-	-	TRBJ1-6	TRBV30	TGTGCCTGGAGGTTCTCGGAGGGAACGCGAAATTCACCCCTCCACTTT	CAWRFSEGTRNSPLHF
TRBD2	-	TRBJ2-5	TRBV15	TGTGCCACCAGCACCATAGCGGGGGAGGGACAAGAGACCCAGTACTTC	CATSTIAGEGQETQYF
TRBD1	-	TRBJ2-1	TRBV6-5	TGTGCCAGCAGACGGACAGGGGGTGGGCAGTTCTTC	CASRRTGGGQFF
TRBD2	few	TRBJ2-3	TRBV7-6	TGTGCCAGCAGCTTAGGACTAGCCGGGGCAGATACGCAGTATTTT	CASSLGLAGADTQYF
-	-	TRBJ2-1	TRBV7-3	TGTGCCAGCAGCTTAAATTCCTTCTCTCCGTGGGGGGGCTCATTCAATGAGCAGTTCTTC	CASSLNSFSPWGGSFNEQFF
TRBD1	-	TRBJ1-2	TRBV18	TGTGCCAGCTCACCGAACAGGGGGCGAGGCTATGGCTACACCTTC	CASSPNRGRGYGYTF
TRBD2	-	TRBJ2-3	TRBV30	TGTGCCTGGCAACAGCGGGGGGCCATCACAGATACGCAGTATTTT	CAWQQRGAITDTQYF
-	-	TRBJ2-5	TRBV2	TGTGCCAGCACCCGGGACTTTCAAGAGACCCAGTACTTC	CASTRDFQETQYF